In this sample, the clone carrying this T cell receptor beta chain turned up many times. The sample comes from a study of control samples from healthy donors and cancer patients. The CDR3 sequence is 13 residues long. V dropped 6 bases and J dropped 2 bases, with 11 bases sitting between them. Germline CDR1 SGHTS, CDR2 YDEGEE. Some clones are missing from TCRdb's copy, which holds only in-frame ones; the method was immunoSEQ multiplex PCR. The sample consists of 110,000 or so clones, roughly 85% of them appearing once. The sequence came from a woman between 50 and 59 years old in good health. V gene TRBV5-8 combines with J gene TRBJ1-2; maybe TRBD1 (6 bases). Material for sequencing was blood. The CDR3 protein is CASTRQANYGYTF. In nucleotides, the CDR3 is TGTGCCAGCACCAGACAGGCGAACTATGGCTACACCTTC.